These T cell receptor beta chains were read from a single sample in a study of T cells after yellow fever vaccination. TCRdb processed the 5' RACE reads anew with MiXCR; each CDR3 protein has one entry. This sample has approximately 180,000 distinct CDR3 sequences, with 6.2% found just once. Specimen: CD4+ T cells sorted from PBMCs, collected on the day of the first yellow fever vaccination. The receptors shown here come from a man aged 18 to 29 who received the YFV17D yellow fever vaccine. Each CDR3 is given with its conserved first and last residue. A D gene is named only where the DNA matches it firmly. Only some rows state a clone size, as once, few, many or a class for expanded clones.

J | V | length | D | size | CDR3 | DNA
TRBJ2-7 | TRBV3-1 | 15 | TRBD2 | few | CASSPLAGGAYEQYF | TGTGCCAGCAGCCCCCTGGCGGGGGGTGCCTACGAGCAGTACTTC
TRBJ1-2 | TRBV20-1 | 16 | - | - | CSAPPGGAGENYGYTF | TGCAGTGCTCCACCTGGGGGGGCAGGGGAAAACTATGGCTACACCTTC
TRBJ2-3 | TRBV4-3 | 16 | TRBD2 | few | CASSLRLAGGQDTQYF | TGCGCCAGCAGCCTGCGACTAGCGGGGGGCCAAGATACGCAGTATTTT
TRBJ2-3 | TRBV29-1 | 14 | - | many | CSVRRGLITDTQYF | TGCAGCGTTAGGAGGGGGCTAATCACAGATACGCAGTATTTT
TRBJ2-6 | TRBV20-1 | 21 | - | - | CSARGGGRHTEGSSAANVLTF | TGCAGTGCTAGAGGGGGGGGCAGGCATACCGAGGGAAGCTCTGCGGCCAACGTCCTGACTTTC
TRBJ2-1 | TRBV6-5 | 15 | TRBD2 | many | CASSRPGLAGELQFF | TGTGCCAGCAGTCGGCCGGGACTAGCGGGGGAGCTTCAGTTCTTC
TRBJ2-5 | TRBV18 | 13 | - | few | CATQLGLRETQYF | TGTGCCACCCAACTAGGCCTCCGGGAGACCCAGTACTTC
TRBJ1-2 | TRBV4-2 | 12 | - | many | CASRLPPYGYTF | TGTGCCAGCAGACTCCCGCCCTATGGCTACACCTTC
TRBJ2-5 | TRBV20-1 | 13 | - | - | CSAYWGPQETQYF | TGCAGTGCTTACTGGGGGCCTCAAGAGACCCAGTACTTC
TRBJ1-1 | TRBV7-2 | 14 | - | many | CASNYLGMNTEAFF | TGTGCCAGCAACTACTTGGGGATGAACACTGAAGCTTTCTTT
TRBJ2-5 | TRBV12-5 | 15 | - | - | CASALSAGYQETQYF | TGTGCTAGTGCCTTAAGTGCGGGGTACCAAGAGACCCAGTACTTC
TRBJ1-3 | TRBV11-2 | 17 | TRBD1 | many | CASSHRQGASSGNTIYF | TGTGCCAGCAGCCACAGACAGGGGGCCAGCTCTGGAAACACCATATATTTT
TRBJ2-1 | TRBV24-1 | 16 | - | few | CATSDSGEAVYNEQFF | TGTGCCACCAGTGATTCAGGGGAGGCGGTCTACAATGAGCAGTTCTTC
TRBJ2-5 | TRBV6-5 | 13 | - | few | CASSSPAQETQYF | TGTGCCAGCAGTTCGCCGGCCCAAGAGACCCAGTACTTC
TRBJ1-5 | TRBV4-3 | 15 | - | many | CASSQDSQGNQPQHF | TGCGCCAGCAGCCAAGATAGTCAGGGGAACCAGCCCCAGCATTTT
TRBJ2-5 | TRBV10-2 | 13 | - | many | CASSEPGLETQYF | TGCGCCAGCAGTGAGCCAGGACTAGAGACCCAGTACTTC
TRBJ2-5 | TRBV5-1 | 13 | - | many | CASSLEVRETQYF | TGCGCCAGCAGCTTGGAAGTCAGGGAGACCCAGTACTTC
TRBJ1-2 | TRBV12-3/TRBV12-4 | 13 | TRBD1 | - | CASRGQRIYGYTF | TGTGCCAGCAGGGGACAGAGGATATATGGCTACACCTTC
TRBJ1-6 | TRBV12-3/TRBV12-4 | 14 | - | many | CASSEQGINSPLHF | TGTGCCAGCAGTGAACAGGGTATTAATTCACCCCTCCACTTT
TRBJ2-5 | TRBV12-3/TRBV12-4 | 13 | - | many | CASSLQTRGSQYF | TGTGCCAGCAGTCTCCAGACCCGGGGGTCCCAGTACTTC
TRBJ1-1 | TRBV29-1 | 14 | - | few | CSANLGAVNTEAFF | TGCAGCGCAAACCTGGGGGCGGTGAACACTGAAGCTTTCTTT
TRBJ2-3 | TRBV5-1 | 16 | TRBD2 | many | CASSSRTSGVTDTQYF | TGCGCCAGCAGCAGCCGGACTAGCGGGGTAACAGATACGCAGTATTTT
TRBJ1-6 | TRBV4-3 | 13 | - | - | CASSPNGDSPLHF | TGCGCCAGCAGCCCCAATGGAGATTCACCCCTCCACTTT
TRBJ1-3 | TRBV5-1 | 12 | - | few | CASSLGGDTIYF | TGCGCCAGCAGCTTGGGGGGAGACACCATATATTTT